This paragraph covers one T cell receptor beta chain sequence. The CDR3 contains 14 residues. Trimming took 2 bases from V and 2 from J, leaving 7 bases between them. Looked up from germline, CDR1 is LNHDA and CDR2 is SQIVND (reference sequence). As for treatment: randomized to nivolumab then ipilimumab (arm A) or the reverse (arm B). From thawed PBMCs, live CD3+CD8+ cells negative for CD19 and CD56 were sorted. This sample is drawn from a study of sequential checkpoint blockade in melanoma. Study at large: Randomization was 1:1 between first-line nivolumab→ipilimumab and ipilimumab→nivolumab. Maintenance nivolumab came after either treatment sequence.

TCRdb's table, derived via immunoSEQ multiplex PCR, lists solely in-frame clones and lacks some. The sample yields about 35,000 clones, about four fifths seen once. The sample consisted of CD8+ T cells sorted from blood (inferred from file names), taken from a patient given nivolumab and ipilimumab in sequence. This TCR came from a human donor with melanoma. V gene TRBV19 combines with J gene TRBJ2-1, with D perhaps TRBD1 (6 bases). For the CDR3, the DNA is TGTGCCAGTAGTATACAGGGGCCCTACAATGAGCAGTTCTTC. Residues: CASSIQGPYNEQFF.